The 12 T cell receptor beta chains below come from one sample, sequenced in a study of blood T cell repertoires in COVID-19. The assay was immunoSEQ multiplex PCR, and TCRdb's table has in-frame clones only and misses some. This sample has some 370,000 clones, with under 85% found just once. The material sequenced was PBMCs or T cells enriched from blood (not recorded which). These receptors came from a woman between 50 and 59 years old who had recovered from COVID-19.

CDR3 residues: CASSPPLPGSSNYGYTF. The DNA for the CDR3 is TGTGCCAGCTCACCACCGCTGCCTGGGAGCTCAAACTATGGCTACACCTTC. This chain uses TRBV18 with TRBJ1-2; D not resolved. V gave up 0 bases and J gave up 2 bases, with 16 bases separating them. Germline V gene lookup returns CDR1 KGHSH and CDR2 LQKENI. CDR3 size: 17 residues.

For this clone: At one end, the junction sequence differs from germline, possibly due to a read error. The chain combines TRBV7-9 with TRBJ1-1; 7 nucleotides align to TRBD1. This CDR3 spans 10 amino acids. The germline V gene has CDR1 SEHNR and CDR2 FQNEAQ (reference sequence). The CDR3 spells CASSARGRGF. DNA for the CDR3: TGTGCCAGCAGCGCGAGGGGGCGCGGCTTT. Using reference TRBV7-9 and TRBJ1-1 for the parts outside the CDR3, the full variable domain is DTGVSQNPRHKITKRGQNVTFRCDPISEHNRLYWYRQTLGQGPEFLTYFQNEAQLEKSRLLSDRFSAERPKGSFSTLEIQRTEQGDSAMYLCASSARGRGFGQGTRLTVV.

The chain recombines TRBV6-5 with TRBJ2-3; TRBD2 agrees at 8 bases. This CDR3 has 13 amino acids. V was clipped by 8 bases and J by 2 bases; unmatched bases: 3. Germline assignment: CDR1 MNHEY and CDR2 SVGAGI. The CDR3 region has the DNA TGTGCCAGCCGGGGGGGGGTCACAGATACGCAGTATTTT. This codes for CASRGGVTDTQYF.

The gene calls are TRBV19 and TRBJ1-5; 10 bases match TRBD1. The CDR3 runs 16 residues. Per germline, CDR1 LNHDA and CDR2 SQIVND (reference sequence). The ends lost 1 base at V and 7 bases at J; junction bases unmatched: 7. The CDR3 is CASSIVGTGAGQPQHF. CDR3 coding DNA: TGTGCCAGTAGTATAGTTGGGACAGGGGCCGGCCAGCCCCAGCATTTT.

J is TRBJ1-1 and V is TRBV12-3 or TRBV12-4, with D unclear. V lost 2 bases and J lost 5, with 9 bases in between. This CDR3 is 13 amino acids long. DNA for the CDR3: TGTGCCAGCAGTTTACGGGTTTTTACTGAAGCTTTCTTT. Its translation is CASSLRVFTEAFF.

This rearrangement joins TRBV19 to TRBJ1-1; 7 nucleotides agree with TRBD1. Germline values: CDR1 LNHDA, CDR2 SQIVND (reference sequence). The CDR3 sequence is 12 residues long. V dropped 10 bases and J dropped 10; count of bases not matched to a gene: 12. The CDR3 here is CATSSLGGRAFF. The CDR3 DNA sequence: TGTGCCACCAGTAGTTTAGGGGGCCGAGCTTTCTTT.

This clone was found a few times. The CDR3 loop reads CASSSNRGNTIYF. Written as DNA, the CDR3 is TGTGCCAGCAGCTCCAACAGGGGAAACACCATATATTTT. The chain uses TRBV7-3 and TRBJ1-3; tentatively, D is TRBD1 (5 bases). Germline values: CDR1 SGHTA, CDR2 FQGTGA. V lost 4 bases, J lost 4 bases, and 8 bases lay in between. CDR3 size: 13 residues.

The chain is built from TRBV7-8 and TRBJ1-1, with 7 nucleotides matching TRBD1. CDR3 length equals 14 residues. The germline gives CDR1 SGHVS, CDR2 FQNEAQ. V shed 5 bases and J 8 bases; nucleotides not matched to a gene: 11. CDR3 DNA sequence: TGTGCCAGCAGCCCTGGACAGGTAATGGGCGAAGCTTTCTTT. Protein: CASSPGQVMGEAFF. Variable domain in full (rest from reference TRBV7-8 and TRBJ1-1): GAGVSQSPRYKVAKRGQDVALRCDPISGHVSLFWYQQALGQGPEFLTYFQNEAQLDKSGLPSDRFFAERPEGSVSTLKIQRTQQEDSAVYLCASSPGQVMGEAFFGQGTRLTVV.

The chain employs TRBV4-2 and TRBJ2-2, with 8 bases identical to TRBD1. The CDR3 runs to 17 residues. Trimming took 0 bases from V and 4 from J; bases not matched to a gene: 7. The V gene's germline CDR1 is LGHNA and CDR2 YNFKEQ. CDR3 bases: TGTGCCAGCAGCCAAGATCAAGGCAGGGGGCTCACCGGGGAGCTGTTTTTT. Protein: CASSQDQGRGLTGELFF.

This clone was observed a single time. The chain employs TRBV19 and TRBJ1-3; weak D call: TRBD1 (5 bases). V lost 9 bases and J 2 bases, leaving 17 bases between the germline ends. The germline V gene has CDR1 LNHDA and CDR2 SQIVND (reference sequence). There are 15 residues in the CDR3. CDR3 DNA sequence: TGTGCCAGCTGGCGCGGGGGAGGACCTGGAAACACCATATATTTT. Its protein product is CASWRGGGPGNTIYF.

V usage is TRBV15 and J usage is TRBJ1-6; D is unresolved. This CDR3 comprises 16 residues. V dropped 0 bases and J dropped 9 bases, with 15 bases sitting between them. Germline lookup yields CDR1 LNHNV and CDR2 YYDKDF (reference sequence). CDR3 DNA: TGTGCCACCAGCAGAGATCCTGAGGGTGGGAGTTCACCCCTCCACTTT. Its translation: CATSRDPEGGSSPLHF.

In DNA, the CDR3 is TGTGCCAGCAGCCAAGACGGGAATCAGCCCCAGCATTTT. Translated, it gives CASSQDGNQPQHF. V and J are TRBV14 and TRBJ1-5, with D unresolved. The germline V gene has CDR1 SGHDN and CDR2 FVKESK. This CDR3 comprises 13 residues. V shed 0 bases and J shed 4 bases, with 4 bases lying between them.